This TCR beta chain was sequenced in a study of T cells in Graves' hyperthyroidism and ophthalmopathy. RNA transcripts provided the source from which TCR beta CDR3 regions were amplified. TCR CDR3 underwent first-round RT-PCR with the HTBI primer set. TCRdb itself ran the multiplex PCR reads through MiXCR, one entry per CDR3 protein. Of roughly 510,000 distinct CDR3 sequences listed, approximately 48% are singletons. Study findings and constraints: Median prediction lead before ophthalmopathy onset was about 6.5 months with the model. In the blood, most expanded thyroid clonotypes above 0.001 appeared as well.

CDR3 length equals 13 residues. Per the germline V gene, CDR1 is LNHNV and CDR2 is YYDKDF (reference sequence). The V and J ends lost 10 bases and 0 bases respectively, with 13 bases between them. Notes on this clonotype: Its antigen is unidentified.

The receptor's source is an adult woman with Graves' disease, either hyperthyroidism or ophthalmopathy (not recorded which). Sequencing input: peripheral blood or thyroid tissue (not recorded which). The V gene is TRBV15, the J gene TRBJ2-7; D gene unclear. The CDR3 coding sequence is TGTGCCAGCAACCCCCCCGGCTCCTACGAGCAGTACTTC. Translation gives CASNPPGSYEQYF.